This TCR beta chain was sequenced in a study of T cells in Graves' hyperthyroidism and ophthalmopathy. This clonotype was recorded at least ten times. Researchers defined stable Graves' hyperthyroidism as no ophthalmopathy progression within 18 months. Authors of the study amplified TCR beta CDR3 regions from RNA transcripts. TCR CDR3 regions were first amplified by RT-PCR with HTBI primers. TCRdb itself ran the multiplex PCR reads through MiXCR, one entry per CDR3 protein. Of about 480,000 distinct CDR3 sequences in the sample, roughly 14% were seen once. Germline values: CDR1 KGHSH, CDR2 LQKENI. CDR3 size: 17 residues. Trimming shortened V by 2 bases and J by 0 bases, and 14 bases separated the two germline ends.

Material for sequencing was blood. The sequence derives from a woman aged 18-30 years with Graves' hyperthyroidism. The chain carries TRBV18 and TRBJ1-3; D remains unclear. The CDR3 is CASSPTHGQLSGNTIYF. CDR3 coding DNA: TGTGCCAGCTCACCAACTCACGGTCAGCTCTCTGGAAACACCATATATTTT.